This TCR beta chain appears in the sequencing data of a study of beta chain features in type 1 diabetes. Of the isolated RNA, all was reverse transcribed, and so the sequenced material was expressed TCRB transcripts. TCRdb's copy holds only in-frame clones and misses some; the assay was immunoSEQ multiplex PCR. This table holds 130,000 to 150,000 clones, approximately 13% found once. The study, taken as a whole, reports: Shorter TCRB CDR3s, moderately but significantly so, were found in Type 1 diabetes patients in all four CD4+ subsets.

The length of the CDR3 is 13 residues. Germline CDR1 is GTSNPN and CDR2 is SVGIG (reference sequence). Trimming took off 6 bases at V and 0 bases at J, with 9 bases between the two ends. Remarks on this clone: The antigen remains unidentified.

This receptor was identified in a young man with type 1 diabetes. The sample taken for sequencing was central memory CD4+ T cells from blood. This chain joins TRBV30 and TRBJ1-5; D unclear. Here the CDR3 reads CACGRDSNQPQHF. The CDR3 coding sequence is TGTGCCTGCGGACGGGATAGCAATCAGCCCCAGCATTTT.